The 11 T cell receptor beta chains below come from one sample, sequenced in a study of blood T cell repertoires in COVID-19 (dated by TCRdb to about 2020). Preparation of the library involved the immunoSEQ multiplex PCR assay. Drawn from immuneACCESS, this table holds only the in-frame rearrangements with V and J called that TCRdb kept. Clones are partly lost; checked studies trace under half to an unresolved V gene and leave the rest unexplained. This sample comprises about 210,000 clones, 88% of them detected only once. The ten largest clones add up to roughly 2.5% of the sample. Source material: PBMCs or T cells enriched from blood (not recorded which). All receptors come from a woman in her thirties or forties with acute COVID-19.

The V call is TRBV6-6, the J call TRBJ1-5; 8 bases agree with TRBD1. With V trimmed by 8 bases and J by 6 bases, 6 bases remained unmatched. This CDR3 spans 13 amino acids. In germline, CDR1 is MNHNY, CDR2 SVGAGI (reference sequence). CDR3 nucleotides: TGTGCCAGCCGGGACAGGCAGTTTCAGCCCCAGCATTTT. Translating gives CASRDRQFQPQHF.

This clone was seen a single time. The rearrangement joins TRBV7-2 to TRBJ1-3; a weak D match, TRBD1 (5 bases). The V end was cut by 4 bases, the J end by 2 bases, with 18 bases between. The CDR3 has 17 residues. The V gene's germline CDR1 is SGHTA and CDR2 FQGNSA. The CDR3 bases are TGTGCCAGCAGCTCCTCAGTCCGGGCGGGGGCTGGAAACACCATATATTTT. It encodes CASSSSVRAGAGNTIYF.

V usage is TRBV19 and J usage is TRBJ1-1; 9 bases match TRBD1. Per germline, CDR1 LNHDA and CDR2 SQIVND (reference sequence). This CDR3 comprises 16 residues. Losses at the gene ends were 3 bases for V and 2 bases for J; bases not matched to a gene: 7. CDR3 sequence reads: CASSIGTGTVNTEAFF. DNA of the CDR3: TGTGCCAGTAGTATTGGGACAGGGACAGTTAACACTGAAGCTTTCTTT.

This clone turned up a few times. The genes are TRBV5-1 and TRBJ1-4; 9 bases agree with TRBD1. With 3 bases clipped from V and 5 bases from J, the junction kept 2 bases outside the gene matches. CDR1 is SGHRS, CDR2 YFSETQ, per germline. The CDR3 runs to 14 residues. The CDR3 is CASSSGTGNEKLFF. The CDR3 DNA reads TGCGCCAGCAGCTCCGGGACAGGGAATGAAAAACTGTTTTTT.

This chain connects TRBV6-5 to TRBJ1-1; the match to TRBD1 covers 7 bases. This CDR3 contains 14 residues. The V segment lost 6 bases and the J segment 4 bases; nucleotides outside the gene matches: 8. Germline CDR1 MNHEY, CDR2 SVGAGI. CDR3 coding DNA: TGTGCCAGCAGGGGTGACAGGGTTAGCACTGAAGCTTTCTTT. This codes for CASRGDRVSTEAFF.

The chain has TRBV18 and TRBJ1-2, with D possibly TRBD1 on 5 matching bases. Trimming took off 3 bases at V and 8 bases at J, with 19 bases between the two ends. The CDR3 sequence is 15 residues long. Germline V gene sequence: CDR1 KGHSH, CDR2 LQKENI. DNA of the CDR3: TGTGCCAGCTCACCCGTTAACGTCAGGGCTGTGGGCTACACCTTC. It translates to CASSPVNVRAVGYTF. Supplemented by reference TRBV18 and TRBJ1-2, the full variable domain reads NAGVMQNPRHLVRRRGQEARLRCSPMKGHSHVYWYRQLPEEGLKFMVYLQKENIIDESGMPKERFSAEFPKEGPSILRIQQVVRGDSAAYFCASSPVNVRAVGYTFGSGTRLTVV.

The chain recombines TRBV7-9 with TRBJ1-2, with 9 nucleotides matching TRBD1. This CDR3 is built from 14 residues. J lost 4 bases, V lost 2 bases, and 2 bases had no gene match. Germline-derived CDR1 and CDR2 are SEHNR and FQNEAQ (reference sequence). The CDR3 spells CASSLTGGFYGYTF. The CDR3 DNA reads as TGTGCCAGCAGCTTAACAGGGGGCTTCTATGGCTACACCTTC.

The V call is TRBV30, the J call TRBJ1-4; D is perhaps TRBD1 (6 bases). Trimming removed 5 bases at V and 10 bases at J, with 17 bases between. The CDR3 spans 13 residues. Germline V gene lookup returns CDR1 GTSNPN and CDR2 SVGIG (reference sequence). In DNA, the CDR3 is TGTGCCTGGTCGTACGGACAGCTAGGAAAACTGTTTTTT. Translating gives CAWSYGQLGKLFF.

This chain joins TRBV11-3 and TRBJ2-1; tentatively, D is TRBD2 (6 bases). Trimming took off 5 bases at V and 8 bases at J, with 10 bases between the two ends. This CDR3 has 12 amino acids. Germline V gives CDR1 SGHNT, CDR2 YENEEA. The CDR3 region is CASSRLVDEQFF. CDR3 DNA: TGTGCCAGCAGCCGACTAGTCGATGAGCAGTTCTTC. Full variable domain (missing parts from reference TRBV11-3 and TRBJ2-1): EAGVVQSPRYKIIEKKQPVAFWCNPISGHNTLYWYLQNLGQGPELLIRYENEEAVDDSQLPKDRFSAERLKGVDSTLKIQPAELGDSAVYLCASSRLVDEQFFGPGTRLTVL.

J is TRBJ1-3 and V is TRBV6-5; D not certain. Germline CDR1 MNHEY, CDR2 SVGAGI. This CDR3 has 13 amino acids. Between the trimmed V and J ends, which lost 6 bases and 6 bases, there was a span of 12 bases. The CDR3 DNA follows: TGTGCCAGCAGGCCCCGGCAGGCAAACACCATATATTTT. Translated, it gives CASRPRQANTIYF.

The gene calls are TRBV6-2 or TRBV6-3 and TRBJ2-7, with 7 bases lining up with TRBD1. Trimming took 2 bases from V and 1 from J; bases not matched to a gene: 5. The CDR3 covers 15 residues. In germline, CDR1 is MNHEY, CDR2 SVGEGT. The CDR3 sequence is CASSYLMTGSYEQYF. The CDR3 DNA reads as TGTGCCAGCAGTTACCTCATGACAGGGTCCTACGAGCAGTACTTC.